A selection of T cell receptor beta chains follows, all from one sample in a study of tumour-infiltrating T cells in Burkitt lymphoma. Data came from immunoSEQ multiplex PCR; TCRdb stores just in-frame clones and leaves some out. The data hold thousands of clones, with around 13% observed a single time. The sample was tumor tissue. The receptors shown here come from a human donor with Burkitt lymphoma. The CDR3 runs from the conserved cysteine through the conserved F or W. The D gene is left open where the match is weak.

d_call	j_call	v_call	cdr3_aa
.	TRBJ1-1	TRBV2	CATQLDYTEAFF
.	TRBJ1-6	TRBV7-6	CASSSGLRANNSPLHF
TRBD1	TRBJ2-3	TRBV5-1	CASSILGQASTDTQYF
.	TRBJ1-5	TRBV7-8	CASSLAWSNQPQHF
TRBD1	TRBJ1-2	TRBV15	CATTRTGDGYTF
TRBD2	TRBJ2-2	TRBV11-2	CTSSHTPGTSVLGELFF
.	TRBJ2-7	TRBV7-8	CASNQQGAYEQYF
.	TRBJ2-1	TRBV13	CASSPPPGDAYNEQFF
.	TRBJ1-1	TRBV7-9	CASSLPRGGTEAFF
.	TRBJ2-7	TRBV12-5	CASGLNNDRTAKTYEQYF
.	TRBJ1-3	TRBV30	CAWTTGNTIYF
TRBD1	TRBJ1-4	TRBV7-8	CASSLGQGAGLDEKLFF
.	TRBJ2-7	TRBV7-2	CASSLGTTYEQYF
.	TRBJ1-6	TRBV4-3	CASRGHFNSPLHF
TRBD2	TRBJ2-1	TRBV27	CASRRLADNEQFF
TRBD1	TRBJ2-2	TRBV10-3	CAISESERQGSTGELFF
.	TRBJ1-6	TRBV4-2	CASSQERRALSSPLHF
.	TRBJ2-3	TRBV30	CAFTPDLADTQYF
.	TRBJ2-1	TRBV6-4	CASSERQAGTMEQFF
.	TRBJ1-2	TRBV5-8	CASSLLNNYGYTF
.	TRBJ2-7	TRBV28	CASSLDTFYEQYF
.	TRBJ2-1	TRBV15	CATSTGQFNEQFF
.	TRBJ1-1	TRBV7-9	CASSSGSVPEAFF
.	TRBJ1-2	TRBV7-8	CASSLWGASYGYTF
.	TRBJ1-6	TRBV27	CASSATIHSRSYNSPLHF
.	TRBJ1-1	TRBV4-3	CASSQAGATEAFF
.	TRBJ1-3	TRBV2	CASSKQGGNTIYF
.	TRBJ2-2	TRBV30	CAGSQFGELFF
TRBD1	TRBJ2-5	TRBV19	CASSVGQGGGRETQYF
TRBD1	TRBJ2-7	TRBV23-1	CASSHGRGPYEQYF
.	TRBJ1-4	TRBV18	CASSPSTVGVGKRELFF
.	TRBJ1-1	TRBV20-1	CSANTGTEAFF
.	TRBJ2-3	TRBV29-1	CSVEEMRTGTDTQYF
.	TRBJ1-4	TRBV28	CASSSPGRDEKLFF
.	TRBJ2-7	TRBV11-2	CASSLDWGLTYEQYF
TRBD2	TRBJ2-1	TRBV11-2	CASSFDPLAGGRHYNEQFF
.	TRBJ2-3	TRBV7-2	CASSTRGPLRGTDTQYF
.	TRBJ1-2	TRBV28	CASRHRGYTF
.	TRBJ2-1	TRBV4-3	CASSQDPGGILLNEQFF
TRBD1	TRBJ1-1	TRBV5-6	CASSGTGDMNTEAFF
.	TRBJ2-7	TRBV28	CASSLPDEQYF
.	TRBJ2-3	TRBV19	CASSIAGLRTDTQYF
.	TRBJ2-7	TRBV30	CAWSFMGTLDEQYF
.	TRBJ1-5	TRBV5-5	CASSLQYREGSNQPQHF
.	TRBJ2-1	TRBV21-1	CASSRSKGWGTHSYNEQFF
.	TRBJ2-1	TRBV11-2	CASSLGPAGQRSSYNEQFF
TRBD1	TRBJ2-7	TRBV5-6	CASSSDRVKYEQYF
.	TRBJ2-7	TRBV7-9	CASSFFGRGYEQYF